The 20 T cell receptor beta chains below come from one sample, sequenced in a study of blood T cell repertoires in COVID-19. Assay: immunoSEQ multiplex PCR; the TCRdb copy retains only in-frame clones and omits some. In the table there are fewer than 600,000 clones, roughly 89% of which are singletons. The sequenced material came from peripheral blood. The origin of the receptors is a young man with COVID-19, enrolled during active disease.

The chain is built from TRBV4-1 and TRBJ1-4; TRBD1 might be the D (5 bases). Germline V gene lookup returns CDR1 MGHRA and CDR2 YSYEKL. The CDR3 runs 15 residues. Trimming left V 1 base short and J 4 bases short, with 10 bases between. The CDR3 coding sequence is TGCGCCAGCAGCCAAGGAGGAGGGGTTAATGAAAAACTGTTTTTT. The encoded protein is CASSQGGGVNEKLFF.

CDR3 nucleotides: TGTGCCAGCAGCTTAACGACAGGCCAAGAGACCCAGTACTTC. It encodes CASSLTTGQETQYF. The V call is TRBV11-2, the J call TRBJ2-5, with a tentative D call TRBD1 (6 bases). From germline, CDR1 is SGHAT and CDR2 FQNNGV. V gave up 2 bases and J gave up 1 base, with 8 bases separating them. The CDR3 is 14 amino acids.

The chain recombines TRBV5-8 with TRBJ2-7; 8 bases are shared with TRBD2. With 2 bases clipped from V and 7 bases from J, the junction kept 8 bases outside the gene matches. The germline V gene encodes CDR1 SGHTS and CDR2 YDEGEE. This CDR3 spans 14 amino acids. CDR3 in DNA: TGTGCCAGCAGCTTCGGGGGGGAACTGAGTGAGCAGTACTTC. It is translated as CASSFGGELSEQYF.

The chain links TRBV18 to TRBJ2-2; a possible D gene is TRBD2 (5 bases). The germline gives CDR1 KGHSH, CDR2 LQKENI. This CDR3 spans 15 amino acids. The germline V and J ends were trimmed by 3 bases and 8 bases, with 16 bases remaining between them. CDR3 bases: TGTGCCAGCTCACCTCCGAGTCCGGGGAGAGGGGAGCTGTTTTTT. The encoded protein is CASSPPSPGRGELFF.

The V call is TRBV9, the J call TRBJ2-2; D is perhaps TRBD2 (5 bases). Trimming left V 0 bases short and J 5 bases short, with 5 bases between. The CDR3 is made up of 13 amino acids. Germline CDR1 is SGDLS and CDR2 is YYNGEE. The CDR3 sequence: CASSVGGTGELFF. The CDR3 coding sequence is TGTGCCAGCAGCGTAGGCGGGACCGGGGAGCTGTTTTTT. The variable domain in full, with the rest retrieved from reference TRBV9 and TRBJ2-2, is DSGVTQTPKHLITATGQRVTLRCSPRSGDLSVYWYQQSLDQGLQFLIQYYNGEERAKGNILERFSAQQFPDLHSELNLSSLELGDSALYFCASSVGGTGELFFGEGSRLTVL.

The V call is TRBV7-9, the J call TRBJ1-1, with TRBD1 matching over 11 bases. This CDR3 is built from 15 residues. CDR1 is SEHNR, CDR2 FQNEAQ, per germline (reference sequence). Trimming removed 5 bases from V and 4 bases from J; junction bases left unmatched: 6. The CDR3 here is CASSPPGQGGTEAFF. The CDR3 DNA reads TGTGCCAGCAGCCCCCCGGGACAGGGGGGCACTGAAGCTTTCTTT.

CDR3 sequence: CASSLRMIPNAEQFF. CDR3 sequence (DNA): TGTGCCAGTAGCCTCCGCATGATCCCCAACGCGGAGCAGTTCTTC. This chain joins TRBV19 and TRBJ2-1, with D hard to call. Germline values: CDR1 LNHDA, CDR2 SQIVND (reference sequence). This CDR3 spans 15 amino acids. V was clipped by 6 bases and J by 10 bases, with 22 bases between them.

In this sample, this clone turned up once. The chain employs TRBV3-1 (or the pseudogene TRBV3-2) and TRBJ1-1; D might be TRBD1 (6 bases). CDR1 and CDR2 (germline): LGHDT, YNNKEL (reference sequence). Trimming took off 5 bases at V and 7 bases at J, with 14 bases between the two ends. This CDR3 has 13 amino acids. The CDR3 region is CASSVQGRVEAFF. For the CDR3, the DNA is TGTGCCAGCAGCGTACAGGGACGAGTTGAAGCTTTCTTT.

This chain links TRBV29-1 with TRBJ1-1; D call uncertain. Looked up from germline, CDR1 is SQVTM and CDR2 is ANQGSEA. The V gene lost 3 bases and the J gene lost 2 bases, with 13 bases spanning the gap. This CDR3 comprises 14 residues. The CDR3 DNA reads as TGCAGCGTTGATCAGTACACCGCAAACACTGAAGCTTTCTTT. This sequence encodes CSVDQYTANTEAFF. Full variable domain (outside the CDR3, taken from reference TRBV29-1 and TRBJ1-1): SAVISQKPSRDICQRGTSLTIQCQVDSQVTMMFWYRQQPGQSLTLIATANQGSEATYESGFVIDKFPISRPNLTFSTLTVSNMSPEDSSIYLCSVDQYTANTEAFFGQGTRLTVV.

V and J are TRBV13 and TRBJ2-7; TRBD1 agrees at 7 bases. Trimming removed 1 base from V and 3 bases from J; junction bases left unmatched: 6. The CDR3 consists of 15 residues. Germline lookup yields CDR1 PRHDT and CDR2 FYEKMQ (reference sequence). CDR3 DNA sequence: TGTGCCAGCAGCTTAGTATCAGGGGGTAGCTACGAGCAGTACTTC. Protein sequence: CASSLVSGGSYEQYF. Based on the CDR3 plus reference TRBV13 and TRBJ2-7, the full variable domain is AAGVIQSPRHLIKEKRETATLKCYPIPRHDTVYWYQQGPGQDPQFLISFYEKMQSDKGSIPDRFSAQQFSDYHSELNMSSLELGDSALYFCASSLVSGGSYEQYFGPGTRLTVT.

The chain carries TRBV6-5 and TRBJ2-1; D remains unclear. Germline V gene data show CDR1 as MNHEY and CDR2 as SVGAGI. The CDR3 is 14 amino acids. V was shortened by 2 bases and J by 7 bases, with 12 bases between the two germline ends. Here the CDR3 DNA reads TGTGCCAGCAGTTACGGTATTGGGCCGAATGAGCAGTTCTTC. It specifies CASSYGIGPNEQFF.

The chain has TRBV11-3 and TRBJ2-1; TRBD2 matches at 8 bases. Trimming took 5 bases from V and 6 from J; bases not matched to a gene: 15. The CDR3 is 17 residues long. CDR1 and CDR2 (germline): SGHNT, YENEEA. This chain's CDR3 is CASSRRLPGLVSNEQFF. The DNA of the CDR3 is TGTGCCAGCAGCCGGAGGCTCCCGGGACTAGTCAGCAATGAGCAGTTCTTC.

This clone appeared once. The rearrangement uses TRBV18 and TRBJ2-1; D remains unclear. CDR1 and CDR2 (germline): KGHSH, LQKENI. This CDR3 spans 12 amino acids. V was cut by 3 bases and J by 9 bases, with 9 bases left in between. The DNA of the CDR3 is TGTGCCAGCTCACCCGCCGGTGCTGAGCAGTTCTTC. Protein sequence: CASSPAGAEQFF.

The chain joins TRBV5-1 to TRBJ2-2; D may be TRBD1 (6 bases). V was trimmed by 4 bases and J by 7 bases, leaving 11 bases between them. The CDR3 sequence is 13 residues long. The germline gives CDR1 SGHRS, CDR2 YFSETQ. The CDR3 DNA reads TGCGCCAGCAGCGGCGGACAGTTCGGGGAGCTGTTTTTT. It translates to CASSGGQFGELFF.

The V gene is TRBV7-3, the J gene TRBJ1-1; D ambiguous. The CDR3 has 15 amino acids. The germline V gene encodes CDR1 SGHTA and CDR2 FQGTGA. The V end was cut by 5 bases, the J end by 2 bases, with 15 bases between. In nucleotides, the CDR3 is TGTGCCAGCAGCACGACTCGGGATCCCAACACTGAAGCTTTCTTT. Translation gives CASSTTRDPNTEAFF.

The chain carries TRBV29-1 and TRBJ2-5, with 9 bases lining up with TRBD1. With 7 bases clipped from V and 5 bases from J, the junction kept 8 bases outside the gene matches. The CDR3 is made up of 13 amino acids. Per the germline V gene, CDR1 is SQVTM and CDR2 is ANQGSEA. CDR3 amino acids: CSAPTGGLETQYF. Written as DNA, the CDR3 is TGCAGCGCCCCGACAGGGGGGCTGGAGACCCAGTACTTC.

V usage is TRBV7-9 and J usage is TRBJ1-6; tentatively, D is TRBD1 (6 bases). V was pared by 2 bases and J by 7 bases, with 12 bases between. CDR3 length: 15 residues. CDR1 is SEHNR, CDR2 FQNEAQ, per germline (reference sequence). The CDR3 region is CASSLTDSRNSPLHF. DNA of the CDR3: TGTGCCAGCAGCTTAACGGACAGTCGGAATTCACCCCTCCACTTT.

This rearrangement joins TRBV7-2 to TRBJ2-1, with 12 bases identical to TRBD2. The length of the CDR3 is 16 residues. The trim removed 5 bases at V and 2 bases at J, leaving 4 bases unmatched. The V gene's germline CDR1 is SGHTA and CDR2 FQGNSA. The DNA for the CDR3 is TGTGCCAGCAGCACCCGACTAGCGGGAGCCTACAATGAGCAGTTCTTC. This gives the protein CASSTRLAGAYNEQFF. The full variable domain, its missing parts supplied by reference TRBV7-2 and TRBJ2-1, is GAGVSQSPSNKVTEKGKDVELRCDPISGHTALYWYRQSLGQGLEFLIYFQGNSAPDKSGLPSDRFSAERTGGSVSTLTIQRTQQEDSAVYLCASSTRLAGAYNEQFFGPGTRLTVL.

This chain connects TRBV11-1 to TRBJ2-1; 7 bases match TRBD2. Germline CDR1 is SGHAT and CDR2 is FQDESV (reference sequence). With V trimmed by 1 base and J by 0 bases, 3 bases remained unmatched. The CDR3 has 16 amino acids. The CDR3 nucleotides are TGTGCCAGCAGCTTAGGACTAGCAGGCTCCTACAATGAGCAGTTCTTC. It yields the protein CASSLGLAGSYNEQFF. Filled out from reference TRBV11-1 and TRBJ2-1, the complete variable domain reads EAEVAQSPRYKITEKSQAVAFWCDPISGHATLYWYRQILGQGPELLVQFQDESVVDDSQLPKDRFSAERLKGVDSTLKIQPAELGDSAMYLCASSLGLAGSYNEQFFGPGTRLTVL.

This clone was seen once. The CDR3 region has the DNA TGTGCCAGCAGCCAATTAAGGAGAGGGAGGGGTAACACCGGGGAGCTGTTTTTT. Its protein product is CASSQLRRGRGNTGELFF. The chain carries TRBV4-2 and TRBJ2-2, with TRBD2 matching 7 bases. The junction had 11 bases not matched to a gene; V was cut back by 2 bases and J by 2 bases. The CDR3 is 18 residues long. In germline, CDR1 is LGHNA, CDR2 YNFKEQ.